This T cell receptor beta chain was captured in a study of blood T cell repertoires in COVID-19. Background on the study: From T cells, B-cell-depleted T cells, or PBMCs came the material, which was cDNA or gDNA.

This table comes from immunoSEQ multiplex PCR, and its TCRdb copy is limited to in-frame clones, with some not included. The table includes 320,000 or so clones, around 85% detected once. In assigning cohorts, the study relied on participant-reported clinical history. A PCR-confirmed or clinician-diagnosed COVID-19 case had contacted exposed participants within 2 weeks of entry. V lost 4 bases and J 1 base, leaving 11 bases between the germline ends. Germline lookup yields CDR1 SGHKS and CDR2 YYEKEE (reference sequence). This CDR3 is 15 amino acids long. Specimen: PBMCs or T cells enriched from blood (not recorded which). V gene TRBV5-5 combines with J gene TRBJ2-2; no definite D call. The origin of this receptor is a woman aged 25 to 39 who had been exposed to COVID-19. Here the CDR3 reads CASSPRLLNTGELFF. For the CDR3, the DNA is TGTGCCAGCAGCCCCAGACTCCTGAACACCGGGGAGCTGTTTTTT.